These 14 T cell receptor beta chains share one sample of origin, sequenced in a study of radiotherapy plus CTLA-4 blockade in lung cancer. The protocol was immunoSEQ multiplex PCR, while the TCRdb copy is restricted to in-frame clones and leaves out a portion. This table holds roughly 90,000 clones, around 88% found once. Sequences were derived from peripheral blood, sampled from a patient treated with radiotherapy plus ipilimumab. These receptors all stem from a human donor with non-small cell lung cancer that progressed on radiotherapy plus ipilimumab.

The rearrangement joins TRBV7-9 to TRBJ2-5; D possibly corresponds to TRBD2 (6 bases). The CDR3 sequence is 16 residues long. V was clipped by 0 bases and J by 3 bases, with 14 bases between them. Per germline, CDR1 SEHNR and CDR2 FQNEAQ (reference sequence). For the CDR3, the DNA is TGTGCCAGCAGCTTAGCCGCGTTGGGCGGGGAAGAGACCCAGTACTTC. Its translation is CASSLAALGGEETQYF. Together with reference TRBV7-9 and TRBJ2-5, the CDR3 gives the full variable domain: DTGVSQNPRHKITKRGQNVTFRCDPISEHNRLYWYRQTLGQGPEFLTYFQNEAQLEKSRLLSDRFSAERPKGSFSTLEIQRTEQGDSAMYLCASSLAALGGEETQYFGPGTRLLVL.

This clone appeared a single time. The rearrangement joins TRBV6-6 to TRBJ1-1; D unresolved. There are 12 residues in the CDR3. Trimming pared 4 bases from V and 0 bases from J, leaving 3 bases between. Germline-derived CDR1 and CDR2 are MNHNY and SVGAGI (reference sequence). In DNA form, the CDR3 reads TGTGCCAGCAGTTTTATGAACACTGAAGCTTTCTTT. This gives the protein CASSFMNTEAFF.

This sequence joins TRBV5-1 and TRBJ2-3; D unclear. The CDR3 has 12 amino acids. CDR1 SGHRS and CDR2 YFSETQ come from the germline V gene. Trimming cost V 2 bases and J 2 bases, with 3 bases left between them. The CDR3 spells CASSLNTDTQYF. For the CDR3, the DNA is TGCGCCAGCAGCTTAAACACAGATACGCAGTATTTT.

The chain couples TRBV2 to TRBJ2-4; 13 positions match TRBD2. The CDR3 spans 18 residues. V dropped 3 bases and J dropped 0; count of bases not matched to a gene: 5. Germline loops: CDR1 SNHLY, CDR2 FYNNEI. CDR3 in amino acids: CASSEGLAGPLAKNIQYF. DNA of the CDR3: TGTGCCAGCAGTGAGGGACTAGCGGGACCTTTAGCCAAAAACATTCAGTACTTC.

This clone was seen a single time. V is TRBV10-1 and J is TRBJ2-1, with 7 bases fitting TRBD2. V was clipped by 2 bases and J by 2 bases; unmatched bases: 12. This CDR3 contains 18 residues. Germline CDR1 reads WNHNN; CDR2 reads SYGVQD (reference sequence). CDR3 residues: CASSEARSAGAPYNEQFF. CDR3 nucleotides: TGCGCCAGCAGTGAGGCGAGGTCGGCGGGAGCCCCCTACAATGAGCAGTTCTTC.

The CDR3 nucleotides are TGTGCCAGCGACAGGGCCGGACTAGCTGGCGATGAGCAGTTCTTC. This translates into CASDRAGLAGDEQFF. The V gene is TRBV2, the J gene TRBJ2-1; D perhaps matches TRBD2 (8 bases). Germline V lookup: CDR1 SNHLY, CDR2 FYNNEI. This CDR3 is built from 15 residues. V lost 8 bases and J 8 bases, leaving 22 bases between the germline ends. The full variable domain, its missing parts supplied by reference TRBV2 and TRBJ2-1, is EPEVTQTPSHQVTQMGQEVILRCVPISNHLYFYWYRQILGQKVEFLVSFYNNEISEKSEIFDDQFSVERPDGSNFTLKIRSTKLEDSAMYFCASDRAGLAGDEQFFGPGTRLTVL.

CDR3 nucleotides: TGTGCCAGCAGCCAAGATGGGGAGCGGGGCTACAATGAGCAGTTCTTC. Translation gives CASSQDGERGYNEQFF. The chain links TRBV4-2 to TRBJ2-1; 7 positions agree with TRBD2. Looked up from germline, CDR1 is LGHNA and CDR2 is YNFKEQ. Trimming at V came to 0 bases and at J to 3 bases, leaving 5 bases not matched to a gene. The CDR3 has 16 residues.

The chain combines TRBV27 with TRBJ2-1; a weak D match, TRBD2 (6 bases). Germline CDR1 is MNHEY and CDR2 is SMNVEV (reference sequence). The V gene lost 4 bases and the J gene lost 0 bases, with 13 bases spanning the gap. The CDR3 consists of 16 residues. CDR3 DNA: TGTGCCAGCAGTTCTCCCGGAGGGAGCTCCTACAATGAGCAGTTCTTC. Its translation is CASSSPGGSSYNEQFF.

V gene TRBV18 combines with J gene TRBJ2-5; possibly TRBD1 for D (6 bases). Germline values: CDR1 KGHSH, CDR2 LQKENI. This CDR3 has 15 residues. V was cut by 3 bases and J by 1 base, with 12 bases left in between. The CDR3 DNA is TGTGCCAGCTCACCGTCCACAGGGTTCCAAGAGACCCAGTACTTC. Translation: CASSPSTGFQETQYF.

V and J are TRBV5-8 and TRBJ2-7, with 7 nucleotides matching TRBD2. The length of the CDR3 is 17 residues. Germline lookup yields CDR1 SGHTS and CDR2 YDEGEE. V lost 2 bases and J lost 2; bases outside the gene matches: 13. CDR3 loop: CASSFRGPAGNAYEQYF. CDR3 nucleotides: TGTGCCAGCAGCTTTCGAGGACCAGCGGGAAATGCCTACGAGCAGTACTTC.

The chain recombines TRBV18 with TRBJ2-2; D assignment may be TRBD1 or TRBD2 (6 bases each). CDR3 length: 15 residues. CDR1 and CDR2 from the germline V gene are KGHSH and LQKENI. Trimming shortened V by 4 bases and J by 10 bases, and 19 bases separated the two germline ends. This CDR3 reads CASSLTGTSVEELFF. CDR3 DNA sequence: TGTGCCAGCTCACTTACAGGGACTTCAGTTGAGGAGCTGTTTTTT.

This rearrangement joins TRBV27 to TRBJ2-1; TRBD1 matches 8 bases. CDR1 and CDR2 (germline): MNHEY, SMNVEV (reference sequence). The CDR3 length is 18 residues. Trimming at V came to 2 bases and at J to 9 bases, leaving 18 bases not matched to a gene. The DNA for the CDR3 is TGTGCCAGCAGTTTAACACGGACAGGGCATCCCTATCGCTCTGAGCAGTTCTTC. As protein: CASSLTRTGHPYRSEQFF.

For the CDR3, the DNA is TGTGCCTGGAGCAGACTAGCGGGAAAGGCCCCAGATACGCAGTATTTT. Its protein is CAWSRLAGKAPDTQYF. The V gene is TRBV30, the J gene TRBJ2-3, with 11 bases aligning to TRBD2. Per germline, CDR1 GTSNPN and CDR2 SVGIG (reference sequence). V shed 3 bases, J shed 4 bases, and the junction held 9 bases outside the gene matches. The CDR3 is 16 amino acids.

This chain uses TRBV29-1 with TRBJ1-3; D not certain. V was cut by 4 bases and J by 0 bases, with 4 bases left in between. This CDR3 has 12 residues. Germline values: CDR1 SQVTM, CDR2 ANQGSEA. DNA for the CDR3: TGCAGCGTTGGGACCTCTGGAAACACCATATATTTT. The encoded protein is CSVGTSGNTIYF.